Included here is one T cell receptor (beta chain) sequence, with context. Clones were read by immunoSEQ multiplex PCR, and TCRdb kept only the in-frame ones, dropping some. The sample consists of over 50,000 clones, less than 80% of them appearing once. This record comes from a study of radiotherapy plus CTLA-4 blockade in lung cancer. This CDR3 region has 16 residues. The V end lost 1 base, the J end lost 8 bases, and 20 bases lay between the germline ends. CDR1 GTSNPN and CDR2 SVGIG come from the germline V gene (reference sequence). The rearrangement links TRBV30 to TRBJ2-2; weak D call: TRBD2 (6 bases). The sequence was collected from a human donor with non-small cell lung cancer who had a complete response to radiotherapy plus ipilimumab. The specimen was peripheral blood, collected from a patient treated with radiotherapy plus ipilimumab. CDR3 sequence reads: CAWSAPRTTPVGELFF. Written as DNA, the CDR3 is TGTGCCTGGAGTGCCCCGAGGACTACACCCGTAGGGGAGCTGTTTTTT.